The rows below give T cell receptor beta chains drawn from one sample of a study of breast tumors, draining lymph nodes, adjacent tissues. TCRdb processed the multiplex PCR reads anew with MiXCR; each CDR3 protein has one entry. The sample has just over 30,000 distinct CDR3 sequences, under 80% seen once. Sequenced: breast tumor tissue. The receptor source for this set is a female donor with breast cancer. Some clones in this sample may be carry-over from other donors' samples. Each CDR3 is given with its conserved first and last residue. The D gene is left open where the match is weak. Rows may omit the clone size; those that give it use once, few, many or a size class.

cdr3_length: 17
clone_size: many
j_call: TRBJ2-7
d_call: TRBD2
v_call: TRBV20-1
cdr3_nt: TGCAGTGCTAAACGACTAGCGGGGGGGCCAGACTTTGCCGAGCAGTACTTC
cdr3_aa: CSAKRLAGGPDFAEQYF

cdr3_length: 14
clone_size: NA
j_call: TRBJ1-2
d_call: TRBD1
v_call: TRBV10-3
cdr3_nt: TGTGCCATCAGCAGGGACAGGGGTCTCTATGGCTACACCTTC
cdr3_aa: CAISRDRGLYGYTF

cdr3_length: 15
clone_size: once
j_call: TRBJ1-2
d_call: TRBD1
v_call: TRBV5-1
cdr3_nt: TGCGCCAGCAGCCCCGGCGGACAGGGGGCTGAGGGCTACACCTTC
cdr3_aa: CASSPGGQGAEGYTF

cdr3_length: 14
clone_size: NA
j_call: TRBJ2-1
d_call: TRBD2
v_call: TRBV9
cdr3_nt: TGTGCCAGCAACGTGGGGGGGGCCTACAATGAGCAGTTCTTC
cdr3_aa: CASNVGGAYNEQFF

cdr3_length: 14
clone_size: many
j_call: TRBJ2-7
d_call: NA
v_call: TRBV5-1
cdr3_nt: TGCGCCAGCAGCCCGGACAGTCTTCTCTACGAGCAGTACTTC
cdr3_aa: CASSPDSLLYEQYF

cdr3_length: 16
clone_size: NA
j_call: TRBJ1-5
d_call: TRBD1
v_call: TRBV20-1
cdr3_nt: TGCAGTGCTAAGGAGAGGGGGCCCTATAGCAATCAGCCCCAGCATTTT
cdr3_aa: CSAKERGPYSNQPQHF

cdr3_length: 17
clone_size: NA
j_call: TRBJ1-6
d_call: NA
v_call: TRBV11-3
cdr3_nt: TGTGCCAGCAGCTTAGGACTTCTAAGCTCCTATAATTCACCCCTCCACTTT
cdr3_aa: CASSLGLLSSYNSPLHF

cdr3_length: 12
clone_size: NA
j_call: TRBJ2-7
d_call: NA
v_call: TRBV7-9
cdr3_nt: TGTGCCAGCAGCTCCAACTCCTACGAGCAGTACTTC
cdr3_aa: CASSSNSYEQYF

cdr3_length: 11
clone_size: few
j_call: TRBJ1-2
d_call: NA
v_call: TRBV25-1
cdr3_nt: TGTGCCAGCAGGATGGGGGGAGGCTACACCTTC
cdr3_aa: CASRMGGGYTF

cdr3_length: 15
clone_size: many
j_call: TRBJ2-1
d_call: NA
v_call: TRBV20-1
cdr3_nt: TGCAGTGCAAGACACGAGGCGAGCTCCTACAATGAGCAGTTCTTC
cdr3_aa: CSARHEASSYNEQFF

cdr3_length: 15
clone_size: NA
j_call: TRBJ1-4
d_call: NA
v_call: TRBV7-2
cdr3_nt: TGTGCCAGCAGCTTAGGTTTGGCAACTAATGAAAAACTGTTTTTT
cdr3_aa: CASSLGLATNEKLFF

cdr3_length: 13
clone_size: NA
j_call: TRBJ1-4
d_call: NA
v_call: TRBV15
cdr3_nt: TGTGCCACCTGCAGGCGGGGCATCGAAAAACTGTTTTTT
cdr3_aa: CATCRRGIEKLFF

cdr3_length: 15
clone_size: many
j_call: TRBJ2-5
d_call: NA
v_call: TRBV28
cdr3_nt: TGTGCCAGCAGTCCCCCGGGGGTACAGTGGGAGACCCAGTACTTC
cdr3_aa: CASSPPGVQWETQYF

cdr3_length: 15
clone_size: medium-sized
j_call: TRBJ2-7
d_call: TRBD2
v_call: TRBV6-1
cdr3_nt: TGTGCCAGCAGTGGGACTAGCGGGAGCTCCTACGAGCAGTACTTC
cdr3_aa: CASSGTSGSSYEQYF

cdr3_length: 14
clone_size: many
j_call: TRBJ2-1
d_call: NA
v_call: TRBV20-1
cdr3_nt: TGCAGTGCTAGAGACCCGTATCGGCCGAATGAGCAGTTCTTC
cdr3_aa: CSARDPYRPNEQFF

cdr3_length: 13
clone_size: NA
j_call: TRBJ2-7
d_call: TRBD2
v_call: TRBV5-1
cdr3_nt: TGCGCCAGCAGCTTGTGGGAGGGAAACGAGCAGTACTTC
cdr3_aa: CASSLWEGNEQYF

cdr3_length: 15
clone_size: few
j_call: TRBJ1-6
d_call: NA
v_call: TRBV7-9
cdr3_nt: TGTGCCAGCAGCTTAGCGACAGGAGTGAATTCACCCCTCCACTTT
cdr3_aa: CASSLATGVNSPLHF

cdr3_length: 15
clone_size: few
j_call: TRBJ2-3
d_call: NA
v_call: TRBV2
cdr3_nt: TGTGCCAGCAGTCATCCCCAGAGTAGCACAGATACGCAGTATTTT
cdr3_aa: CASSHPQSSTDTQYF

cdr3_length: 15
clone_size: NA
j_call: TRBJ2-7
d_call: TRBD1
v_call: TRBV2
cdr3_nt: TGTGCCAGCAGTACTGACAGGGGGGGAGTCTACGAGCAGTACTTC
cdr3_aa: CASSTDRGGVYEQYF

cdr3_length: 15
clone_size: many
j_call: TRBJ2-6
d_call: NA
v_call: TRBV19
cdr3_nt: TGTGCCAGTAGCCGCCAGGGGCCTGGGGCCAACGTCCTGACTTTC
cdr3_aa: CASSRQGPGANVLTF

cdr3_length: 15
clone_size: NA
j_call: TRBJ1-5
d_call: TRBD1
v_call: TRBV4-1
cdr3_nt: TGCGCCAGCAGCCAAGATTCAGGGGGCAGTCAGCCCCAGCATTTT
cdr3_aa: CASSQDSGGSQPQHF

cdr3_length: 15
clone_size: NA
j_call: TRBJ1-6
d_call: NA
v_call: TRBV7-8
cdr3_nt: TGTGCCAGCAGCTTAGACCTCGGGGAGCATTCACCCCTCCACTTT
cdr3_aa: CASSLDLGEHSPLHF

cdr3_length: 16
clone_size: NA
j_call: TRBJ2-2
d_call: NA
v_call: TRBV14
cdr3_nt: TGTGCCAGCAGCCAAGAGGGCGGGCCGAACACCGGGGAGCTGTTTTTT
cdr3_aa: CASSQEGGPNTGELFF

cdr3_length: 17
clone_size: NA
j_call: TRBJ2-3
d_call: TRBD2
v_call: TRBV3-1
cdr3_nt: TGTGCCAGCGGACCCCGGAGTGGACTAGCGGGCACGGATACGCAGTATTTT
cdr3_aa: CASGPRSGLAGTDTQYF

cdr3_length: 16
clone_size: medium-sized
j_call: TRBJ2-6
d_call: NA
v_call: TRBV7-3
cdr3_nt: TGTGCCAGCAGCTTAACAACCAATTCTGGGGCCAACGTCCTGACTTTC
cdr3_aa: CASSLTTNSGANVLTF

cdr3_length: 12
clone_size: NA
j_call: TRBJ2-5
d_call: NA
v_call: TRBV20-1
cdr3_nt: TGCAGTGCTAGCCTAGCGAGGGAGACCCAGTACTTC
cdr3_aa: CSASLARETQYF

cdr3_length: 14
clone_size: NA
j_call: TRBJ1-4
d_call: NA
v_call: TRBV19
cdr3_nt: TGTGCCAGTAGTGGTTCTGCAACTAATGAAAAACTGTTTTTT
cdr3_aa: CASSGSATNEKLFF

cdr3_length: 11
clone_size: medium-sized
j_call: TRBJ2-1
d_call: NA
v_call: TRBV15
cdr3_nt: TGTGCCACCAGCATATACAATGAGCAGTTCTTC
cdr3_aa: CATSIYNEQFF

cdr3_length: 14
clone_size: NA
j_call: TRBJ1-6
d_call: NA
v_call: TRBV11-2
cdr3_nt: TGTGCCAGCAGCCACACAGGGAATGATTCACCCCTCCACTTT
cdr3_aa: CASSHTGNDSPLHF

cdr3_length: 13
clone_size: NA
j_call: TRBJ1-6
d_call: NA
v_call: TRBV7-3
cdr3_nt: TGTGCCAGCAGCTCATCCTATAATTCACCCCTCCACTTT
cdr3_aa: CASSSSYNSPLHF

cdr3_length: 14
clone_size: many
j_call: TRBJ1-1
d_call: NA
v_call: TRBV10-3
cdr3_nt: TGTGCCATCAGTGAGATTCAGGGAGTGGCTGAAGCTTTCTTT
cdr3_aa: CAISEIQGVAEAFF

cdr3_length: 13
clone_size: few
j_call: TRBJ2-3
d_call: NA
v_call: TRBV2
cdr3_nt: TGTGCCAGCATAGGAGGATTTACAGATACGCAGTATTTT
cdr3_aa: CASIGGFTDTQYF

cdr3_length: 16
clone_size: NA
j_call: TRBJ2-5
d_call: TRBD2
v_call: TRBV7-2
cdr3_nt: TGTGCCAGCAGCAACCCTAGCGGGAGTGGCCAAGAGACCCAGTACTTC
cdr3_aa: CASSNPSGSGQETQYF

cdr3_length: 13
clone_size: NA
j_call: TRBJ1-1
d_call: NA
v_call: TRBV5-1
cdr3_nt: TGCGCCAGCAGCTCGTCGGGTGGGACTGAAGCTTTCTTT
cdr3_aa: CASSSSGGTEAFF

cdr3_length: 15
clone_size: once
j_call: TRBJ2-7
d_call: NA
v_call: TRBV7-6
cdr3_nt: TGTGCCAGCAGCTTAGACGGCCTAGCGACCTACGAGCAGTACTTC
cdr3_aa: CASSLDGLATYEQYF

cdr3_length: 17
clone_size: NA
j_call: TRBJ1-2
d_call: NA
v_call: TRBV24-1
cdr3_nt: TGTGCCACCAGTGATTACCCCCCCAGAGACGCTTTCTATGGCTACACCTTC
cdr3_aa: CATSDYPPRDAFYGYTF

cdr3_length: 13
clone_size: medium-sized
j_call: TRBJ1-2
d_call: NA
v_call: TRBV12-3/TRBV12-4
cdr3_nt: TGTGCCAGCAGTTTAGGGCAGTCCGGAGGCTACACCTTC
cdr3_aa: CASSLGQSGGYTF